This T cell receptor (beta chain) was recovered during a study of T cell responses to AZD1222 COVID-19 vaccine. Remarks on this clone: Its matching antigen is unknown.

Notes on the study in general: The study reported that nearly half of spike-specific TCRs target unmutated variant regions. Breadth and depth of Spike-specific TCRs rose after two AZD1222 doses. Only after the peak T cell response were repertoires sampled. Vaccine-associated CD4 TCRs spanned spike, dominant at 160-218 and 743-854.

V lost 6 bases, J lost 10 bases, and 18 bases lay in between. The CDR3 runs 13 residues. Germline V gene sequence: CDR1 SNHLY, CDR2 FYNNEI. TCRdb keeps only in-frame clones here, not all; method: immunoSEQ multiplex PCR. This table holds over 150,000 clones, roughly 92% found once. The sequence came from an adult in good health. Sequenced here: peripheral blood, sampled on day 0 of AZD1222 vaccination. This rearrangement joins TRBV2 to TRBJ1-1; a weak D match, TRBD1 (6 bases). As DNA, the CDR3 is TGTGCCAGCAGGGGGGGGGCACCCGATGGAGCTTTCTTT. This translates into CASRGGAPDGAFF.